Each of the 10 T cell receptor beta chains below was sequenced from the same sample in a study of shared T cell receptors in the human thymus. The protocol was immunoSEQ multiplex PCR, while the TCRdb copy is restricted to in-frame clones and leaves out a portion. Of about 380,000 clones in the sample, approximately 95% were seen once. The specimen was thymocytes. The source of these receptors is a human donor.

J is TRBJ2-1 and V is TRBV27; 8 bases map to TRBD2. Germline CDR1 is MNHEY and CDR2 is SMNVEV (reference sequence). The CDR3 has 17 residues. V gave up 5 bases and J gave up 4 bases; unmatched junction bases: 13. This chain's CDR3 is CASSMLFGRAGYNEQFF. The CDR3 region has the DNA TGTGCCAGCAGTATGCTATTCGGGAGGGCAGGTTACAATGAGCAGTTCTTC.

V and J are TRBV9 and TRBJ1-2; D uncertain. Per germline, CDR1 SGDLS and CDR2 YYNGEE. CDR3 length equals 15 residues. The V end was cut by 2 bases, the J end by 6 bases, with 17 bases between. CDR3 residues: CASSVYVPGVHGYTF. The CDR3 DNA reads as TGTGCCAGCAGCGTGTATGTTCCAGGAGTACATGGCTACACCTTC.

The V and J genes are TRBV9 and TRBJ2-3; 7 bases map to TRBD2. Germline CDR1 reads SGDLS; CDR2 reads YYNGEE. Trimming cost V 3 bases and J 4 bases; bases outside gene matches: 8. This CDR3 has 15 amino acids. The CDR3 DNA is TGTGCCAGCAGCGCCTTGGGGGGGAAAGCAGATACGCAGTATTTT. Amino acid sequence: CASSALGGKADTQYF.

V usage is TRBV11-2 and J usage is TRBJ1-3, with D unclear. This CDR3 contains 17 residues. Trimming shortened V by 1 base and J by 0 bases, and 13 bases separated the two germline ends. CDR1 SGHAT and CDR2 FQNNGV come from the germline V gene. DNA of the CDR3: TGTGCCAGCAGCTTAGGGCATAGAAAGGACTCTGGAAACACCATATATTTT. As protein: CASSLGHRKDSGNTIYF.

The chain couples TRBV21-1 to TRBJ2-2; TRBD1 was called by the table and not checked on the DNA. TRBV21-1 corresponds to a pseudogene. This CDR3 contains 19 residues. The CDR3 region has the DNA TGTGCCAGCAGCAAGAAAGAAGTCCGGGGACAGCCAAACACCGGGGAGCTGTTTTTT. Its protein product is CASSKKEVRGQPNTGELFF.

This chain connects TRBV18 to TRBJ2-4, with D possibly matching TRBD1 (6 bases). Germline V lookup: CDR1 KGHSH, CDR2 LQKENI. V was cut by 5 bases and J by 1 base, with 18 bases left in between. The CDR3 extends over 17 amino acids. CDR3 bases: TGTGCCAGCTCAGCAGCCCCAGGGGTCGGGGCCAAAAACATTCAGTACTTC. This translates into CASSAAPGVGAKNIQYF.

This chain connects TRBV20-1 to TRBJ2-1; TRBD1 might be the D (6 bases). CDR1 is DFQATT, CDR2 SNEGSKA, per germline (reference sequence). The CDR3 extends over 11 amino acids. Trimming took 6 bases from V and 8 from J, leaving 11 bases between them. CDR3 region: CSASPGDEQFF. The CDR3 region has the DNA TGCAGTGCCTCTCCAGGGGATGAGCAGTTCTTC.

This sequence joins TRBV6-1 and TRBJ2-2; D remains ambiguous. V lost 0 bases and J lost 6, with 17 bases in between. Germline V gene lookup returns CDR1 MNHNS and CDR2 SASEGT. The CDR3 spans 17 residues. CDR3 sequence reads: CASSEAQVVEQAGELFF. CDR3 nucleotide sequence: TGTGCCAGCAGTGAAGCGCAAGTGGTCGAGCAAGCCGGGGAGCTGTTTTTT.

The gene calls are TRBV27 and TRBJ1-2; D is possibly TRBD1 (6 bases). CDR3 length equals 15 residues. Per germline, CDR1 MNHEY and CDR2 SMNVEV (reference sequence). With 5 bases removed from V and 4 bases from J, the gap between germline ends came to 17 bases. DNA of the CDR3: TGTGCCAGCAGTCTCAATGCCGGGACACCCTATGGCTACACCTTC. Its translation is CASSLNAGTPYGYTF.

V gene TRBV7-2 combines with J gene TRBJ2-1, with D possibly being TRBD2 (5 bases). The CDR3 is 12 residues long. In germline, CDR1 is SGHTA, CDR2 FQGNSA. Trimming took 5 bases from V and 16 from J, leaving 18 bases between them. The CDR3 DNA reads as TGTGCCAGCAGCCCGCGCCTAGCTACCCCCTTCTTC. Protein: CASSPRLATPFF. Full variable domain (rest looked up from reference TRBV7-2 and TRBJ2-1): GAGVSQSPSNKVTEKGKDVELRCDPISGHTALYWYRQSLGQGLEFLIYFQGNSAPDKSGLPSDRFSAERTGGSVSTLTIQRTQQEDSAVYLCASSPRLATPFFGPGTRLTVL.